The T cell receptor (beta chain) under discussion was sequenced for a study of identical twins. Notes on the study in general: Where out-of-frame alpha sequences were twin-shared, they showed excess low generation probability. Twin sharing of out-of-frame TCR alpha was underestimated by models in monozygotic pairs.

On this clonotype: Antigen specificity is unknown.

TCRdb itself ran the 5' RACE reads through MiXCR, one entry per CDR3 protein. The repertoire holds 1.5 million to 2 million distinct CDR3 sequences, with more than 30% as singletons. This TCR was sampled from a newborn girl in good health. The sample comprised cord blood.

The CDR3: CASSPPNTEGYTF. In nucleotides, the CDR3 is TGTGCCAGCTCACCACCGAACACTGAGGGCTACACCTTC. This chain links TRBV18 with TRBJ1-2; D unclear. Germline CDR1 and CDR2: KGHSH and LQKENI. V gave up 0 bases and J gave up 8 bases, with 10 bases separating them. The CDR3 is 13 amino acids.